The clone carrying this T cell receptor (beta chain) has only one observation. Its antigen is currently unknown. Pooled together were second doses at about 4 or about 12 weeks. These data come from a study of T cell responses to AZD1222 COVID-19 vaccine. Points from the study as a whole: No repertoire was sampled before or during the peak T cell response, only after it.

The data were produced by immunoSEQ multiplex PCR, yet TCRdb's version contains in-frame clones alone and is incomplete. The sample lists approximately 110,000 clones, roughly 86% occurring once. The V and J ends lost 0 bases and 5 bases, in that order; junction bases with no gene match: 8. Germline loops: CDR1 MNHEY, CDR2 SVGEGT. The CDR3 runs 16 residues. Sequencing was performed on peripheral blood, taken 28 days after the second AZD1222 dose. This clonotype originated in an adult who received the AZD1222 COVID-19 vaccine. V and J are TRBV6-2 or TRBV6-3 and TRBJ2-7, with 9 bases aligning to TRBD1. The CDR3 spells CASSYSKGTGQHEQYF. CDR3 sequence (DNA): TGTGCCAGCAGTTACTCGAAAGGGACAGGGCAACACGAGCAGTACTTC.